Sequencing of this T cell receptor (beta chain) was carried out in a study of T cells expressing NK-cell markers. Study-wide context: Source material for TCR beta repertoires consisted of sorted CD3+CD56+NKG2C+, CD3+CD56+NKG2C- and CD3+CD56-NKG2C+ T cells. Seven HCMV-seropositive donors and one seronegative donor made up the eight sequenced donors.

TCRdb re-called the 5' RACE reads and gives one entry per CDR3 protein, without DNA. The sample holds under 500,000 distinct CDR3 sequences. Regarding this clonotype: Its specificity is not known.

Germline V CDR1 and CDR2: SGHRS, YFSETQ. The CDR3 sequence is 14 residues long. Findings and caveats of the study: Leadership of the CD3+CD56-NKG2C+ fraction also belonged to these clonotypes in a few donors.

The sample was blood T cells: a sorted CD56 or NKG2C T cell subset, CD4+ or CD8+ T cells, or bulk PBMC T cells (not recorded which). The receptor comes from a woman aged 18-70 years in good health. The chain links TRBV5-1 to TRBJ1-1. CDR3 protein: CASSVGHPNTEAFF.